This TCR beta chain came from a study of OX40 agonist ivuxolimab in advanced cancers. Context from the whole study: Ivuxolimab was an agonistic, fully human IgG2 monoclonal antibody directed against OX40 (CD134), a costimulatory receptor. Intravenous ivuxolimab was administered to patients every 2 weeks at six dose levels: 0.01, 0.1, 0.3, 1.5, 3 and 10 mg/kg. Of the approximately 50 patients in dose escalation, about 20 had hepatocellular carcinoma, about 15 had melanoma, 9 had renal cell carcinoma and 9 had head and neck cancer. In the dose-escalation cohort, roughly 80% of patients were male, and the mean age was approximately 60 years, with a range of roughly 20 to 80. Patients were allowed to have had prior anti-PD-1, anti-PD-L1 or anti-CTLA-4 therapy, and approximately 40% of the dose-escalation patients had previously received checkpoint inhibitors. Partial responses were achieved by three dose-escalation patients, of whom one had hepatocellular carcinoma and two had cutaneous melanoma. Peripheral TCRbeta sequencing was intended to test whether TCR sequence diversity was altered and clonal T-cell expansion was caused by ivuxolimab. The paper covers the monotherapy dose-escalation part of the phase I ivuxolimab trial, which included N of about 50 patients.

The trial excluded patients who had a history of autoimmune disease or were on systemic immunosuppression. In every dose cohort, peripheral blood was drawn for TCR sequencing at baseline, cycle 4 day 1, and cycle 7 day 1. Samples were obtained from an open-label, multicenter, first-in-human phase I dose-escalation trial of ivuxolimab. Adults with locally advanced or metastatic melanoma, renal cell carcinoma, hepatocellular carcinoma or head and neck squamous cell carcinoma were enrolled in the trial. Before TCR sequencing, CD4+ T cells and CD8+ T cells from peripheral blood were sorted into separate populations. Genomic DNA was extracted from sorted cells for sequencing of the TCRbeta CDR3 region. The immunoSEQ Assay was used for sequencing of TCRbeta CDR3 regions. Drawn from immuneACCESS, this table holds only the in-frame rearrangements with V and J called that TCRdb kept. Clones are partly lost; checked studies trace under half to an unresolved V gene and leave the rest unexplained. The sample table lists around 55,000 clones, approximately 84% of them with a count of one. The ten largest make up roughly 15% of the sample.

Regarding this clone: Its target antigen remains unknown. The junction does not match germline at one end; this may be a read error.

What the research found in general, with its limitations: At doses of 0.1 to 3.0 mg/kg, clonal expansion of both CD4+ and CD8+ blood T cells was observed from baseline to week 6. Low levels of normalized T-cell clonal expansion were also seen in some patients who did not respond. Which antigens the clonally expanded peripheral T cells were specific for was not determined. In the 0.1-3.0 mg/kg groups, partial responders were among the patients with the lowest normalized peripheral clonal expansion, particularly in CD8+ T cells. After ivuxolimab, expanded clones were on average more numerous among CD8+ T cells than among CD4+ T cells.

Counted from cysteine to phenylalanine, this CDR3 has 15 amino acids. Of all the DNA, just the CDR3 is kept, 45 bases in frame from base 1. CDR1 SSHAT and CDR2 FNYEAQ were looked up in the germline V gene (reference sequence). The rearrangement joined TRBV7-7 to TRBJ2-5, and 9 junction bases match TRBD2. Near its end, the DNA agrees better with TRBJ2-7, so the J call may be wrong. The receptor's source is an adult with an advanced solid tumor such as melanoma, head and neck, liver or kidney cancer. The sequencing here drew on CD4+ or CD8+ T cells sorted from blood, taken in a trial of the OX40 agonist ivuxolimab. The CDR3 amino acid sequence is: CASSPGAGGPSEQYF. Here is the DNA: TGTGCTAGCAGCCCCGGGGCGGGAGGGCCCAGCGAGCAGTACTTC.